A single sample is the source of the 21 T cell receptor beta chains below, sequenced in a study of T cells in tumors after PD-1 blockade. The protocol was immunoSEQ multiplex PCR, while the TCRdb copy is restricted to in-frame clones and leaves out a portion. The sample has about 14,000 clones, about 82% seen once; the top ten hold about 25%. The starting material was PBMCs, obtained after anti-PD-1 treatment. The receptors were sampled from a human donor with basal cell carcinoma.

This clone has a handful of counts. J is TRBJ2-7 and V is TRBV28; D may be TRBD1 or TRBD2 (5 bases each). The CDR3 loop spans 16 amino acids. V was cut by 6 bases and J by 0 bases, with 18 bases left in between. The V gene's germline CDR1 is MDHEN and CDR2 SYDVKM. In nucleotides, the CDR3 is TGTGCCAGCAGCCTAGCAGGGCTTCGTAGCTCCTACGAGCAGTACTTC. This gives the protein CASSLAGLRSSYEQYF.

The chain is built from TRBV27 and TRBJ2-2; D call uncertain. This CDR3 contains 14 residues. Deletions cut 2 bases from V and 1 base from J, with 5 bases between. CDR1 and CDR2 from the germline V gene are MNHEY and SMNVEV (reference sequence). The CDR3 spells CASSLGQNTGELFF. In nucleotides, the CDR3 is TGTGCCAGCAGTTTAGGTCAGAACACCGGGGAGCTGTTTTTT.

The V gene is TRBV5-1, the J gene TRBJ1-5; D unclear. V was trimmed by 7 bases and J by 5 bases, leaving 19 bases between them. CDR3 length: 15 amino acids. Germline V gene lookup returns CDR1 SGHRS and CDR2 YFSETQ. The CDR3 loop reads CASSVSPQPHQPQHF. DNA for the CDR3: TGCGCCAGCTCCGTGTCCCCACAGCCCCATCAGCCCCAGCATTTT.

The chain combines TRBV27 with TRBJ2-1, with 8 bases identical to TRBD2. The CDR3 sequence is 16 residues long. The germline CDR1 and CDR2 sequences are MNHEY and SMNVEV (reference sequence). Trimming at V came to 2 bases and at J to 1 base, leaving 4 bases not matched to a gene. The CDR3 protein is CASSLISGVSYNEQFF. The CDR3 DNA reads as TGTGCCAGCAGTTTAATTAGCGGGGTATCCTACAATGAGCAGTTCTTC.

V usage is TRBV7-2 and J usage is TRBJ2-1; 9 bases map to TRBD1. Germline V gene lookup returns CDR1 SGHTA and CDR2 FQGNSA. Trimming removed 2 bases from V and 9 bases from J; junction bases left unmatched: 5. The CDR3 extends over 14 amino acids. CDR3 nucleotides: TGTGCCAGCAGCTTATGGAAGGACAGGGGTGAGCAGTTCTTC. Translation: CASSLWKDRGEQFF. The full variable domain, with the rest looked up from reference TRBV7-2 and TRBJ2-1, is GAGVSQSPSNKVTEKGKDVELRCDPISGHTALYWYRQSLGQGLEFLIYFQGNSAPDKSGLPSDRFSAERTGGSVSTLTIQRTQQEDSAVYLCASSLWKDRGEQFFGPGTRLTVL.

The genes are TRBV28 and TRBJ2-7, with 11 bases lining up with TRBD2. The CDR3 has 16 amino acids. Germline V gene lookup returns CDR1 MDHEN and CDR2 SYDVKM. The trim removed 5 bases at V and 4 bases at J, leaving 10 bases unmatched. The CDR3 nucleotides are TGTGCCAGCAGTCGAATACTAGCGGGAGCGCTTTACGAGCAGTACTTC. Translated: CASSRILAGALYEQYF.

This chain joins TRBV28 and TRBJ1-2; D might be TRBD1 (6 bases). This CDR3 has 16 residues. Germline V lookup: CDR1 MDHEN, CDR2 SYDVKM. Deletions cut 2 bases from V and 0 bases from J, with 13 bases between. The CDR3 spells CASSLVQGQANYGYTF. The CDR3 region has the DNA TGTGCCAGCAGTTTAGTCCAGGGGCAAGCTAACTATGGCTACACCTTC.

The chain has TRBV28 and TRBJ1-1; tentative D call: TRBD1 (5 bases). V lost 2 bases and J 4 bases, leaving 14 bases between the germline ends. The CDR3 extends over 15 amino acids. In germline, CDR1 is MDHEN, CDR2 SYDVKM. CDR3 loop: CASSLMNMGVTEAFF. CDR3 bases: TGTGCCAGCAGTTTAATGAACATGGGGGTCACTGAAGCTTTCTTT.

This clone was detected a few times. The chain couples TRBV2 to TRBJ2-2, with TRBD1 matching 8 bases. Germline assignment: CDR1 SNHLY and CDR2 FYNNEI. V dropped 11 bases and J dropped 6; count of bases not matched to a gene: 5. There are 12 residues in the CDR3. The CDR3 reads CASGQGPGELFF. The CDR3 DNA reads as TGTGCCTCCGGACAGGGCCCCGGGGAGCTGTTTTTT.

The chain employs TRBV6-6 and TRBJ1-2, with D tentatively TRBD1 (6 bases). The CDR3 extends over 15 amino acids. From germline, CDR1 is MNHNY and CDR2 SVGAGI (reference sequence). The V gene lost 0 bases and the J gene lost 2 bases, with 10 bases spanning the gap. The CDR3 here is CASSYSKGGNYGYTF. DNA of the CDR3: TGTGCCAGCAGTTACTCGAAGGGGGGGAACTATGGCTACACCTTC.

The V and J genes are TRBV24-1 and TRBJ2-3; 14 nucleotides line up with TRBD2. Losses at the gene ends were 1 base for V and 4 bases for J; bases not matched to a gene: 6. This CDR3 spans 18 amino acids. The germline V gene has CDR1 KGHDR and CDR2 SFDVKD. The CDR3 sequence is CATSDFPRLAGGPDTQYF. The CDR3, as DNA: TGTGCCACCAGTGATTTCCCTCGACTAGCGGGAGGGCCAGATACGCAGTATTTT.

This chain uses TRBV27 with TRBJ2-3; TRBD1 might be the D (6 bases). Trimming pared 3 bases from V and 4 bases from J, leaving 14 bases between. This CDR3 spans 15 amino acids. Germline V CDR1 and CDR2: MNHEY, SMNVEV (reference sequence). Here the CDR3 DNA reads TGTGCCAGCAGTTTGTCCAGGGGTTTCGCAGATACGCAGTATTTT. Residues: CASSLSRGFADTQYF.

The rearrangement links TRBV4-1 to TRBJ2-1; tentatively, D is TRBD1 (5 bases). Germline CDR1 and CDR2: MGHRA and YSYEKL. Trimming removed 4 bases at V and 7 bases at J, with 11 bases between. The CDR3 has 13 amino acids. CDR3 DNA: TGCGCCAGCAGCCCAAGTCCAGGGAATGAGCAGTTCTTC. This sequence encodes CASSPSPGNEQFF.

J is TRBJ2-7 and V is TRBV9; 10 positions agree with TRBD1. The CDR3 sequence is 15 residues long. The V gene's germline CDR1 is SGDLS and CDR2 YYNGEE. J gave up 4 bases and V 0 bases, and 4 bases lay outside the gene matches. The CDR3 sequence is CASSVDGQGVYEQYF. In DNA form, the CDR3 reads TGTGCCAGCAGCGTAGATGGACAGGGGGTTTACGAGCAGTACTTC.

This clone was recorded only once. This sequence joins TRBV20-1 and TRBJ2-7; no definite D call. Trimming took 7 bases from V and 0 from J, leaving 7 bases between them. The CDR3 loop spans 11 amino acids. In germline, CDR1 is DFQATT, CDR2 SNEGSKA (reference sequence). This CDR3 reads CSVPSSYEQYF. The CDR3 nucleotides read TGCAGTGTGCCGAGCTCCTACGAGCAGTACTTC.

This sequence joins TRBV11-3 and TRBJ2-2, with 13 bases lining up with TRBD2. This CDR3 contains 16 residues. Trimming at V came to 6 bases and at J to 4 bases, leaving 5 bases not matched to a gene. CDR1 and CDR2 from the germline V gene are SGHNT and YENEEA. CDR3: CASSRLAGGGTGELFF. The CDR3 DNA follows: TGTGCCAGCAGTCGACTAGCGGGGGGAGGCACCGGGGAGCTGTTTTTT.

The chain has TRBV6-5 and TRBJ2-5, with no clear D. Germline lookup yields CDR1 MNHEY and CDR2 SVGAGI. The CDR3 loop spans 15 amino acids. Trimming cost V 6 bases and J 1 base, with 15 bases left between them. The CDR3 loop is CASSQDGRFQETQYF. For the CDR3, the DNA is TGTGCCAGCAGCCAGGACGGACGATTCCAAGAGACCCAGTACTTC.

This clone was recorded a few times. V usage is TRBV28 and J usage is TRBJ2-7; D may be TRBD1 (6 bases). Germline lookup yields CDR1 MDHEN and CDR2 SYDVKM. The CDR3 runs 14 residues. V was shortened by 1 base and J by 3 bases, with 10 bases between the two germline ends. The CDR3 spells CASSLSGANYEQYF. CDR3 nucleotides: TGTGCCAGCAGTTTATCAGGGGCCAACTACGAGCAGTACTTC.

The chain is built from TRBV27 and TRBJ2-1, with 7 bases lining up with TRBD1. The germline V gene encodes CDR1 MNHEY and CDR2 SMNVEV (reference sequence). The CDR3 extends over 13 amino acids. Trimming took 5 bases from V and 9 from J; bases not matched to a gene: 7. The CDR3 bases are TGTGCCAGCAGTGTGACAGGGTGGGGTGAGCAGTTCTTC. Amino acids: CASSVTGWGEQFF.

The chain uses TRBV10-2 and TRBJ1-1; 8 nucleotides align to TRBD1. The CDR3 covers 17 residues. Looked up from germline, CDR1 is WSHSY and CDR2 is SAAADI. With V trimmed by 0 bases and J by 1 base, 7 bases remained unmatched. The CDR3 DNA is TGCGCCAGCAGTGAGTCCTGGCAGGGGGCGCGGAACACTGAAGCTTTCTTT. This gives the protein CASSESWQGARNTEAFF.

The CDR3 DNA sequence: TGTGCCAGCAGCTTCCGCTCAGCAGATACGCAGTATTTT. It yields the protein CASSFRSADTQYF. The chain couples TRBV7-2 to TRBJ2-3, with D unresolved. V was trimmed by 3 bases and J by 4 bases, leaving 8 bases between them. The CDR3 spans 13 residues. Germline V gives CDR1 SGHTA, CDR2 FQGNSA.